The 13 T cell receptor beta chains reported below all come from one sample, sequenced in a study of T cells in Graves' hyperthyroidism and ophthalmopathy. It was RNA transcripts that yielded the amplified TCR beta CDR3 regions. A set of HTBI primers served as the primers for a first-round RT-PCR of the TCR CDR3. TCRdb re-called the multiplex PCR reads with MiXCR, one entry per CDR3 protein. This sample has 210,000 or so distinct CDR3 sequences; roughly 15% occur once, and the top ten carry 50%. The sequenced material came from blood. Receptor source: a man over 45 with Graves' hyperthyroidism.

This clonotype showed up many times. This rearrangement joins TRBV6-2 or TRBV6-3 to TRBJ2-7; 8 nucleotides line up with TRBD2. The junction had 7 bases not matched to a gene; V was cut back by 6 bases and J by 3 bases. Germline V gene sequence: CDR1 MNHEY, CDR2 SVGEGT. This CDR3 contains 14 residues. The CDR3 nucleotides read TGTGCCAGCAGCTCACTACTAGCGGACTACGAGCAGTACTTC. Translating it yields CASSSLLADYEQYF.

This chain joins TRBV7-2 and TRBJ2-5; possibly TRBD2 for D (6 bases). Trimming left V 6 bases short and J 5 bases short, with 19 bases between. The length of the CDR3 is 15 residues. CDR1 SGHTA and CDR2 FQGNSA come from the germline V gene. CDR3 sequence: CASSRNRGIGETQYF. CDR3 bases: TGTGCCAGCAGTAGAAATCGGGGGATCGGGGAGACCCAGTACTTC.

In this sample, this clonotype turned up many times. This chain links TRBV29-1 with TRBJ2-5, with a possible D match to TRBD1 (6 bases). The CDR3 is 12 amino acids. V lost 4 bases and J 5 bases, leaving 11 bases between the germline ends. Germline CDR1 SQVTM, CDR2 ANQGSEA. CDR3 amino acids: CSVVDSWETQYF. The CDR3 nucleotides read TGCAGCGTTGTGGACAGCTGGGAGACCCAGTACTTC.

The table lists this clonotype with many counts. V usage is TRBV6-2 or TRBV6-3 and J usage is TRBJ2-1; D not certain. V dropped 4 bases and J dropped 3 bases, with 1 base sitting between them. Germline lookup yields CDR1 MNHEY and CDR2 SVGEGT. This CDR3 is 11 amino acids long. Here the CDR3 DNA reads TGTGCCAGCAGTTTCTACAATGAGCAGTTCTTC. It is translated as CASSFYNEQFF.

The V call is TRBV3-1, the J call TRBJ2-7, with D possibly being TRBD2 (5 bases). V shed 2 bases and J shed 6 bases, with 11 bases lying between them. Germline V gives CDR1 LGHDT, CDR2 YNNKEL (reference sequence). The CDR3 has 13 amino acids. The CDR3: CASSQSGLGEQYF. The DNA of the CDR3 is TGTGCCAGCAGCCAAAGTGGACTGGGCGAGCAGTACTTC.

This clonotype was observed many times. This chain connects TRBV3-1 to TRBJ2-1; perhaps TRBD1 as D (5 bases). Germline V gives CDR1 LGHDT, CDR2 YNNKEL (reference sequence). V was shortened by 1 base and J by 5 bases, with 9 bases between the two germline ends. CDR3 length: 14 residues. In nucleotides, the CDR3 is TGTGCCAGCAGCCAAGGGGGCTTCGACAATGAGCAGTTCTTC. Protein: CASSQGGFDNEQFF.

This clonotype was seen repeatedly, ten times or more. The chain couples TRBV3-1 to TRBJ1-1, with D maybe TRBD1 (5 bases). The V and J ends lost 6 bases and 0 bases respectively, with 8 bases between them. This CDR3 contains 13 residues. Germline loops: CDR1 LGHDT, CDR2 YNNKEL (reference sequence). CDR3 DNA: TGTGCCAGCAGGGGCAGGGTGAACACTGAAGCTTTCTTT. Translated, it gives CASRGRVNTEAFF.

The V gene is TRBV18, the J gene TRBJ1-5; TRBD1 might be the D (5 bases). The CDR3 spans 20 residues. Trimming left V 3 bases short and J 4 bases short, with 28 bases between. Germline values: CDR1 KGHSH, CDR2 LQKENI. CDR3 nucleotide sequence: TGTGCCAGCTCACCGATCCCCCCGTATCGGAAGACGAGGGGTAATCAGCCCCAGCATTTT. This sequence encodes CASSPIPPYRKTRGNQPQHF.

This clonotype was seen ten or more times. The chain links TRBV7-3 to TRBJ2-5; D might be TRBD1 or TRBD2, each matching 5 bases. The germline V gene has CDR1 SGHTA and CDR2 FQGTGA. The CDR3 has 13 amino acids. The V end was cut by 1 base, the J end by 5 bases, with 8 bases between. The CDR3 spells CASSLRGTETQYF. The CDR3 DNA is TGTGCCAGCAGCTTAAGGGGGACGGAGACCCAGTACTTC.

A note on this clonotype: Sequence at one end of the junction differs from germline and may be a read error. The chain recombines TRBV5-1 with TRBJ2-5; D may match TRBD1 or TRBD2 (5 bases each). Germline V gene data show CDR1 as SGHRS and CDR2 as YFSETQ. The CDR3 runs 13 residues. The CDR3 reads CASSLDGTDRPHF. The CDR3 nucleotides read TGCGCCAGCAGCTTGGATGGGACCGATCGACCTCACTTC. Filled out from reference TRBV5-1 and TRBJ2-5, the complete variable domain reads KAGVTQTPRYLIKTRGQQVTLSCSPISGHRSVSWYQQTPGQGLQFLFEYFSETQRNKGNFPGRFSGRQFSNSRSEMNVSTLELGDSALYLCASSLDGTDRPHFGPGTRLLVL.

The chain employs TRBV20-1 and TRBJ1-5; no clear D gene. V gave up 3 bases and J gave up 1 base, with 10 bases separating them. The CDR3 extends over 14 amino acids. Germline V lookup: CDR1 DFQATT, CDR2 SNEGSKA (reference sequence). The CDR3 DNA follows: TGCAGTGCTAGTTGGGGAGGGAGCAATCAGCCCCAGCATTTT. This sequence encodes CSASWGGSNQPQHF.

This sequence joins TRBV7-2 and TRBJ2-7; 9 bases fit TRBD1. The CDR3 is 15 amino acids. Losses at the gene ends were 5 bases for V and 5 bases for J; bases not matched to a gene: 10. CDR1 is SGHTA, CDR2 FQGNSA, per germline. The CDR3 sequence: CASSQKGTGSHEQYF. The CDR3, as DNA: TGTGCCAGCAGCCAAAAGGGGACAGGGAGCCACGAGCAGTACTTC.

A remark on this clonotype: Since a much larger clone is just one base distant, this may be a read error. The rearrangement joins TRBV6-1 to TRBJ1-5; perhaps TRBD1 as D (6 bases). Per the germline V gene, CDR1 is MNHNS and CDR2 is SASEGT. This CDR3 has 14 amino acids. Trimming shortened V by 3 bases and J by 4 bases, and 10 bases separated the two germline ends. The CDR3 DNA reads TGTGCCAGCAGTGACCTACAGGGAAATCAGCCCCAGCATTTT. Its protein is CASSDLQGNQPQHF.